This TCR beta chain emerged from a study of T cell responses to AZD1222 COVID-19 vaccine. The data were produced by immunoSEQ multiplex PCR, yet TCRdb's version contains in-frame clones alone and is incomplete. The sample records about 110,000 clones, roughly nine tenths being singletons. Study-level points and caveats: The repertoires were collected only after the peak T cell response. Targets within unmutated variant regions were reportedly found for nearly half of spike-specific TCRs. Vaccination with two AZD1222 doses was followed by a rise in Spike-specific TCR breadth and depth.

With respect to this clone: Antigen unknown.

Specimen: peripheral blood, collected on day 0 of MenACWY control vaccination. The receptor comes from an adult in good health.

In nucleotides, the CDR3 is TGTGCCAGCAGCCGCACAGACAGGGGAAAAAACTATGGCTACACCTTC. Protein product: CASSRTDRGKNYGYTF. The chain links TRBV6-6 to TRBJ1-2; 8 bases line up with TRBD1. Germline trimming cut 6 bases from V and 2 bases from J; bases unmatched to any gene: 11. The CDR3 is 16 amino acids. CDR1 is MNHNY and CDR2 is SVGAGI in the germline V gene (reference sequence).